This TCR beta chain was captured in a study of OX40 agonist ivuxolimab in advanced cancers. Study-level background: Melanoma, hepatocellular carcinoma, head and neck or renal cell cancer occurred in dose-escalation patients. Participants, 70% to 90% male, averaged approximately 60 years of age, ranging from about 20 to 80. Earlier treatment with anti-PD-1, anti-PD-L1 or anti-CTLA-4 was permitted, and over 35% had received some.

The method was immunoSEQ multiplex PCR; TCRdb's version includes in-frame clones alone and lacks a portion of them. The table lists more than 70,000 clones, around 80% of them singletons. The CDR3 consists of 15 residues. Trimming at V came to 1 base and at J to 6 bases, leaving 6 bases not matched to a gene. Germline CDR1 reads MNHNS; CDR2 reads SASEGT. The chain is built from TRBV6-1 and TRBJ2-1, with 7 bases identical to TRBD2. The specimen was CD4+ or CD8+ T cells sorted from blood, collected in a trial of the OX40 agonist ivuxolimab. This TCR was recovered from an adult with an advanced solid tumor such as melanoma, head and neck, liver or kidney cancer. As DNA, the CDR3 is TGTGCCAGCAGTGAAGGGGTAGCGGGCCTCAATGAGCAGTTCTTC. This codes for CASSEGVAGLNEQFF.